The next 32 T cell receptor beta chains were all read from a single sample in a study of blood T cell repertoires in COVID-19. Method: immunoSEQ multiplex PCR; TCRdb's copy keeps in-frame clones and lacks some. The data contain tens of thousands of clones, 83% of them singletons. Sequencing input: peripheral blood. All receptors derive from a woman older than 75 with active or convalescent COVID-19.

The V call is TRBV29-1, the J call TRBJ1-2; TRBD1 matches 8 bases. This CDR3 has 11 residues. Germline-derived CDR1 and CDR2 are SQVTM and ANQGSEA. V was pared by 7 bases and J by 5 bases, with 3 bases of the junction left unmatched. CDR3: CSDGQGYGYTF. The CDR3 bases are TGCAGCGACGGACAGGGTTATGGCTACACCTTC.

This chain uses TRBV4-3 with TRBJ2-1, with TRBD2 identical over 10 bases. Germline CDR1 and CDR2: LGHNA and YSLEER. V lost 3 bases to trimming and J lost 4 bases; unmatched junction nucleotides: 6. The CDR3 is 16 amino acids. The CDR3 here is CASSQALAGGYNEQFF. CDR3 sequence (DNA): TGCGCCAGCAGCCAGGCCTTAGCGGGAGGATACAATGAGCAGTTCTTC.

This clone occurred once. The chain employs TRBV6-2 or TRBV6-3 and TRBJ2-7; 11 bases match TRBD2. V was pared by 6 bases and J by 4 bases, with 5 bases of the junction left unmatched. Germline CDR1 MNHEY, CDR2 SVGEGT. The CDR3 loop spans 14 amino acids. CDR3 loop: CASSFSGRGYEQYF. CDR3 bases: TGTGCCAGCAGCTTTAGCGGGAGGGGTTACGAGCAGTACTTC.

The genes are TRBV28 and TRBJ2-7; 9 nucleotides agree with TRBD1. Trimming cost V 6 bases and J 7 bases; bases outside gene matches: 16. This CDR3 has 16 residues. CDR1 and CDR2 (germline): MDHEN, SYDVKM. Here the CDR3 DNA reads TGTGCCAGCAGCCAACCCGCACTACAGGGGGCGAGGGAGCAGTACTTC. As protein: CASSQPALQGAREQYF.

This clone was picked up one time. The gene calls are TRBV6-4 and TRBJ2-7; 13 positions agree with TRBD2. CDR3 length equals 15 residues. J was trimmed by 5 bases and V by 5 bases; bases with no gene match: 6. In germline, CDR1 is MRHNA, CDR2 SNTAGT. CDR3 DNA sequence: TGTGCCAGCAGTCCCGGACTAGCGGGAGTCGACGAGCAGTACTTC. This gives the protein CASSPGLAGVDEQYF.

This CDR3 reads CASSSPDRANEQYF. The CDR3 bases are TGTGCCAGCAGCTCGCCGGACAGGGCTAACGAGCAGTACTTC. The rearrangement joins TRBV7-2 to TRBJ2-7, with 8 bases matching TRBD1. V shed 4 bases, J shed 5 bases, and the junction held 7 bases outside the gene matches. CDR1 is SGHTA and CDR2 is FQGNSA in the germline V gene. The CDR3 consists of 14 residues.

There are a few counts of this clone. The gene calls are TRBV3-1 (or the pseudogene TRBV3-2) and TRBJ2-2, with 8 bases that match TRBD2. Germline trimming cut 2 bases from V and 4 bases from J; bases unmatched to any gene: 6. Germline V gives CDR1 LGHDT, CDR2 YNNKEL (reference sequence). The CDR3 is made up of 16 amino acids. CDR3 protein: CASSQSSGSRTGELFF. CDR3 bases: TGTGCCAGCAGCCAATCCAGCGGGAGTCGCACCGGGGAGCTGTTTTTT.

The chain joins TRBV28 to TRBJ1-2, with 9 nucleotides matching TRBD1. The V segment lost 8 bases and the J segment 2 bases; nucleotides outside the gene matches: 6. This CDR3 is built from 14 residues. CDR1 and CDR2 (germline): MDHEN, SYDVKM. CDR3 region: CASGTGGPNYGYTF. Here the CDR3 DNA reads TGTGCCAGCGGCACAGGGGGCCCAAACTATGGCTACACCTTC.

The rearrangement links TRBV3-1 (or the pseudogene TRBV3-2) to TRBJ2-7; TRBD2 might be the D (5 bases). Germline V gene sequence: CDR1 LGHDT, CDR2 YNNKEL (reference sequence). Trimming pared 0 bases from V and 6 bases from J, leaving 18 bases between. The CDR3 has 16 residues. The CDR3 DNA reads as TGTGCCAGCAGCCAAGATCTTCGGGGTGGCAGCTCCGAGCAGTACTTC. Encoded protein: CASSQDLRGGSSEQYF.

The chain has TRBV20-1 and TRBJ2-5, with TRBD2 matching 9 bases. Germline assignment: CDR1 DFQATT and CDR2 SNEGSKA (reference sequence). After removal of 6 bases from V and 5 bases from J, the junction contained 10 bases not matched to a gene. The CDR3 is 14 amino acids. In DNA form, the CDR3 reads TGCAGTGCCAGTGGTAGCGGGAGTCTTGAGACCCAGTACTTC. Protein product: CSASGSGSLETQYF.

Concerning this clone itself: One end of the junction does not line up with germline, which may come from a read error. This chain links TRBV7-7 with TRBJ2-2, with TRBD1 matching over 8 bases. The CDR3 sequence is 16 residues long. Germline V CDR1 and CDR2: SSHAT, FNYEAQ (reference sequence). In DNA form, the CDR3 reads TGTGCTAGCAGCCCCTACGGACAGGGCGACACCGGGGAGCTGTTTTTT. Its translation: CASSPYGQGDTGELFF.

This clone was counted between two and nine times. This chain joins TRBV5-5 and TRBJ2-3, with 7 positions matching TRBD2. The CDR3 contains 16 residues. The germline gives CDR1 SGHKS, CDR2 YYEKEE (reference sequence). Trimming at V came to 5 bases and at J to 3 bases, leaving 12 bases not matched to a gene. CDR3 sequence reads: CASRSGIIGGTDTQYF. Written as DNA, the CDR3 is TGTGCCAGCAGAAGCGGGATAATCGGAGGTACAGATACGCAGTATTTT.

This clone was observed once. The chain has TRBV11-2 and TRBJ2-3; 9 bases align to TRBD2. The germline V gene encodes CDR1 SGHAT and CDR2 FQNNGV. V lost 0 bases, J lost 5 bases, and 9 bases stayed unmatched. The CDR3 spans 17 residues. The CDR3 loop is CASSLDGAGGGGDTQYF. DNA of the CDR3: TGTGCCAGCAGCTTAGATGGCGCGGGAGGGGGGGGAGATACGCAGTATTTT.

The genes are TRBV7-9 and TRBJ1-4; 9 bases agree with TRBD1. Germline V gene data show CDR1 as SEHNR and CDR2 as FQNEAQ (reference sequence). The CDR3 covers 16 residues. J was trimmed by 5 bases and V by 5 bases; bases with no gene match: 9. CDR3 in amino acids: CASSRNPGTGNEKLFF. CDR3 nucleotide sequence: TGTGCCAGCAGCCGCAACCCCGGGACAGGGAATGAAAAACTGTTTTTT. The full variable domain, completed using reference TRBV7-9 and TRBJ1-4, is DTGVSQNPRHKITKRGQNVTFRCDPISEHNRLYWYRQTLGQGPEFLTYFQNEAQLEKSRLLSDRFSAERPKGSFSTLEIQRTEQGDSAMYLCASSRNPGTGNEKLFFGSGTQLSVL.

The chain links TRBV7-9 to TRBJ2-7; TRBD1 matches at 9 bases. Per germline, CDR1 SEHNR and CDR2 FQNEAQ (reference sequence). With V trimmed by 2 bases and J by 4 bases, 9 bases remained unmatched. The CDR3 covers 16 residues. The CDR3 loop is CASSLPRTGGSYEQYF. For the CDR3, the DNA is TGTGCCAGCAGCTTACCCCGAACAGGGGGCTCGTACGAGCAGTACTTC.

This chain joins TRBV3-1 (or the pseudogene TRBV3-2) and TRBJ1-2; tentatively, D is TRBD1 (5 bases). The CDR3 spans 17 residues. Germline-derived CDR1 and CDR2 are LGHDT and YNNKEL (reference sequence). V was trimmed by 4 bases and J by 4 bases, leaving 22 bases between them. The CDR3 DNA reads TGTGCCAGCAGCCTGGGACTCCCTCGGATCGGCGGCTATGGCTACACCTTC. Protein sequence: CASSLGLPRIGGYGYTF.

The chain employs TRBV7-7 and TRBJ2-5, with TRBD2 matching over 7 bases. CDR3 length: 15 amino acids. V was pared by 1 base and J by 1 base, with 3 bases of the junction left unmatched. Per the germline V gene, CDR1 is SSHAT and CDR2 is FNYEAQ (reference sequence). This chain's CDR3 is CASSLGLAVQETQYF. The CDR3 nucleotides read TGTGCCAGCAGCTTAGGCCTAGCGGTCCAAGAGACCCAGTACTTC.

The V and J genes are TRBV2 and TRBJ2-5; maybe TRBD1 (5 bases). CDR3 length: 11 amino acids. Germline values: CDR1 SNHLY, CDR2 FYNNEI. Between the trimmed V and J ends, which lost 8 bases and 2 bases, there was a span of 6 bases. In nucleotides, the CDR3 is TGTGCCAGCGGACAACAAGAGACCCAGTACTTC. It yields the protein CASGQQETQYF.

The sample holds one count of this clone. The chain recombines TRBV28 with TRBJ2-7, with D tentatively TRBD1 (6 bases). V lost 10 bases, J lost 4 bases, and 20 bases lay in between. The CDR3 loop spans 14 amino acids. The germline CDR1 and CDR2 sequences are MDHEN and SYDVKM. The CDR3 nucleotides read TGTGCCACCACCGACAGGCACAGGTTGTACGAGCAGTACTTC. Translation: CATTDRHRLYEQYF.

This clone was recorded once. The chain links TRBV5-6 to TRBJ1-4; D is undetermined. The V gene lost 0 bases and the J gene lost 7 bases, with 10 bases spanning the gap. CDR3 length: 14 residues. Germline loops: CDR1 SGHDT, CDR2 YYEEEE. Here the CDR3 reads CASSLGASGEKLFF. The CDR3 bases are TGTGCCAGCAGCTTGGGGGCTTCAGGTGAAAAACTGTTTTTT.

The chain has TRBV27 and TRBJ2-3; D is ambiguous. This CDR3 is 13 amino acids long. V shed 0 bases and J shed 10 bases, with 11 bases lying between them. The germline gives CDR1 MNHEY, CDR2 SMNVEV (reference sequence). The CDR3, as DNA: TGTGCCAGCAGTTTATCGCGCCAGACTGCGCAGTATTTT. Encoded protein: CASSLSRQTAQYF.

The CDR3 DNA is TGTGCCAGCAGTTCCGGGACAGGGAGTTCCTACGAGCAGTACTTC. Its translation: CASSSGTGSSYEQYF. The chain links TRBV9 to TRBJ2-7; 9 nucleotides agree with TRBD1. The CDR3 covers 15 residues. Germline CDR1 and CDR2: SGDLS and YYNGEE. J was trimmed by 1 base and V by 5 bases; bases with no gene match: 7.

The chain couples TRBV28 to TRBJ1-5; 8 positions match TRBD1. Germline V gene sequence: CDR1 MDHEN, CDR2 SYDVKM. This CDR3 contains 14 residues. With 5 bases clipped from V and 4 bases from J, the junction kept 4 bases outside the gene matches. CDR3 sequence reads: CASSNGQGNQPQHF. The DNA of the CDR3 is TGTGCCAGCAGTAATGGACAGGGAAATCAGCCCCAGCATTTT.

The CDR3 reads CASSRTDIDQPQHF. The CDR3 region has the DNA TGTGCCAGCAGCCGGACAGATATCGATCAGCCCCAGCATTTT. The chain has TRBV28 and TRBJ1-5, with D maybe TRBD1 (6 bases). Germline V lookup: CDR1 MDHEN, CDR2 SYDVKM. The V and J ends lost 6 bases and 5 bases respectively, with 14 bases between them. This CDR3 comprises 14 residues.

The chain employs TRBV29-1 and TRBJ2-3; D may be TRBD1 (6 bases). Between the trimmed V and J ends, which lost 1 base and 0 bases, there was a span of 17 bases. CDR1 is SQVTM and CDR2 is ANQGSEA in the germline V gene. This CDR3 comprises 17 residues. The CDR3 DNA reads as TGCAGCGTTGAAGGGCAGGGGACCTCCCTTAGCACAGATACGCAGTATTTT. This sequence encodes CSVEGQGTSLSTDTQYF.

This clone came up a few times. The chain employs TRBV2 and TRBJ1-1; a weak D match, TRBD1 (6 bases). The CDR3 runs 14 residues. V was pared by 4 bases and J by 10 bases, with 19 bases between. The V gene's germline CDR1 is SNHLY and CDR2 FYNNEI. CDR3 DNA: TGTGCCAGCAGTGTGGGACACCCCCTAAGGAGAGCTTTCTTT. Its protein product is CASSVGHPLRRAFF.

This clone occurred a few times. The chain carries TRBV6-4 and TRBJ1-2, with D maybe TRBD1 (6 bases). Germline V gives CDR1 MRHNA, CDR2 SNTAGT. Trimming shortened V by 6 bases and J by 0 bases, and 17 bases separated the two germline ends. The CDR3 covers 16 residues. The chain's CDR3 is CASRPQGSPSNYGYTF. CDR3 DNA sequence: TGTGCCAGCAGACCCCAGGGGTCTCCCTCTAACTATGGCTACACCTTC.

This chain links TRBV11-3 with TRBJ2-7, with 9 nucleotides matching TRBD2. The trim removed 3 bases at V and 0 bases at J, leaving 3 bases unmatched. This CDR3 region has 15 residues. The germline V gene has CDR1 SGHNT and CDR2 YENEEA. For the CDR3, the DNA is TGTGCCAGCAGCTTGGGTAGCGGGAGCTCCTACGAGCAGTACTTC. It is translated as CASSLGSGSSYEQYF.

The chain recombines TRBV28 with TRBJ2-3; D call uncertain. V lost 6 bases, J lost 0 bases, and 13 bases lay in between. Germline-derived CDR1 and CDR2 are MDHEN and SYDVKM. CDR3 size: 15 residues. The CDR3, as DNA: TGTGCCAGCAGGACGGTGCGGCCGAGCACAGATACGCAGTATTTT. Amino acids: CASRTVRPSTDTQYF.

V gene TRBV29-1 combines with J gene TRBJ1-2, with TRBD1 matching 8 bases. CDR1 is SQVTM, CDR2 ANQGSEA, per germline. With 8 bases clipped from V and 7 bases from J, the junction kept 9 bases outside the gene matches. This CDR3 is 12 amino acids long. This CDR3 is CSTSTGDRGYTF. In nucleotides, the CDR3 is TGCAGCACGTCGACAGGGGATCGTGGCTACACCTTC.

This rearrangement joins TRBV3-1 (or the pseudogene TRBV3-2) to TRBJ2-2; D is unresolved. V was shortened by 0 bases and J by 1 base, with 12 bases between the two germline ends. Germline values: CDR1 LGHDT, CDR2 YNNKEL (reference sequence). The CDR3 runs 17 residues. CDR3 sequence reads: CASSQERVRVNTGELFF. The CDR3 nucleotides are TGTGCCAGCAGCCAAGAACGGGTCAGAGTGAACACCGGGGAGCTGTTTTTT.

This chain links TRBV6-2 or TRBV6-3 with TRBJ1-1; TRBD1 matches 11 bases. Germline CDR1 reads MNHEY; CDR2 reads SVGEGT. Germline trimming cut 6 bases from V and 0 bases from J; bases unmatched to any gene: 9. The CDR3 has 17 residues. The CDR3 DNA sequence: TGTGCCAGCAGATACCGGGACAGGGGGTTAATGAACACTGAAGCTTTCTTT. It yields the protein CASRYRDRGLMNTEAFF.